The source of this T cell receptor beta chain is a study of technical replicates of blood from a handful of donors. This clone was seen only once. At the DNA level, this CDR3 is encoded by other sequences in the same sample as well. Sequencing used immunoSEQ multiplex PCR; TCRdb keeps in-frame clones, though not all of them. This sample has about 100,000 clones, with about 95% found just once. V shed 2 bases, J shed 2 bases, and the junction held 3 bases outside the gene matches. The CDR3 length is 15 residues. Looked up from germline, CDR1 is MNHEY and CDR2 is SVGAGI. The chain links TRBV6-5 to TRBJ2-7; 10 bases are shared with TRBD1. The sequence derives from a human donor in good health. The source material was T cells isolated from PBMCs. The CDR3 reads CASSYEGTGAYEQYF. The CDR3 bases are TGTGCCAGCAGTTACGAAGGGACAGGGGCCTACGAGCAGTACTTC.